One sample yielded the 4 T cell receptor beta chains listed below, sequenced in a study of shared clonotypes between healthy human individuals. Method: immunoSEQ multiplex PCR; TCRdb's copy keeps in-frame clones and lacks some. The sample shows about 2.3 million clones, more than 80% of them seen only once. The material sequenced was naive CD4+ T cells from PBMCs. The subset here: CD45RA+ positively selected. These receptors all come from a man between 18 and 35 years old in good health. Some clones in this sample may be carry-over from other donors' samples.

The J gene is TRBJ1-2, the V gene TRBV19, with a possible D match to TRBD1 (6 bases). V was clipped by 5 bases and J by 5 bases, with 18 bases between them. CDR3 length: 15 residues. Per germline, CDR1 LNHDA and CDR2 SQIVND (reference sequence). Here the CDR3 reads CASSGQSIGGYGYTF. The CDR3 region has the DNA TGTGCCAGTAGTGGACAGTCGATTGGAGGTTATGGCTACACCTTC. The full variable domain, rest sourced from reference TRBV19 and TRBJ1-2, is DGGITQSPKYLFRKEGQNVTLSCEQNLNHDAMYWYRQDPGQGLRLIYYSQIVNDFQKGDIAEGYSVSREKKESFPLTVTSAQKNPTAFYLCASSGQSIGGYGYTFGSGTRLTVV.

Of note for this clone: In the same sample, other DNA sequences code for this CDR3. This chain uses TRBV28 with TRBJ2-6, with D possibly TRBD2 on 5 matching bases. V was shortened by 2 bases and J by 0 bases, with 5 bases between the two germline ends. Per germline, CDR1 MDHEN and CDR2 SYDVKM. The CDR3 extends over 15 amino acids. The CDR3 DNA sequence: TGTGCCAGCAGTTTAGGGAGCTCTGGGGCCAACGTCCTGACTTTC. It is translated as CASSLGSSGANVLTF. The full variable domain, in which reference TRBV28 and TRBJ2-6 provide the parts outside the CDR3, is DVKVTQSSRYLVKRTGEKVFLECVQDMDHENMFWYRQDPGLGLRLIYFSYDVKMKEKGDIPEGYSVSREKKERFSLILESASTNQTSMYLCASSLGSSGANVLTFGAGSRLTVL.

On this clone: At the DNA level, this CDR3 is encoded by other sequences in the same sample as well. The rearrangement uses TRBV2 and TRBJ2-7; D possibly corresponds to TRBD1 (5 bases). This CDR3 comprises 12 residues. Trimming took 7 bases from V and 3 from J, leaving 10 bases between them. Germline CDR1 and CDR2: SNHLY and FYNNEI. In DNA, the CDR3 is TGTGCCAGCAAAGACAGAGGCTACGAGCAGTACTTC. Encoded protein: CASKDRGYEQYF.

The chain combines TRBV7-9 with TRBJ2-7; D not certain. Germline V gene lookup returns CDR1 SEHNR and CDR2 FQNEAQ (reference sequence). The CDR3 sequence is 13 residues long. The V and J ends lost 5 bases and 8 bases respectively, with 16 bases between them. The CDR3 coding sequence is TGTGCCAGCAGCCACCCCGGATCGGTCCAGCAGTACTTC. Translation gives CASSHPGSVQQYF.